The sequence of this TCR beta chain was determined in a study of cytomegalovirus exposure and HLA in healthy donors (dated by TCRdb to the late 2010s). Describing the broader study: An earlier analysis of approximately 640 of the donors reported 250 to 300 Gb of sequence data and some 120 million unique TCR beta sequences from about 200 million T cells. An early release that covered roughly 600 HLA-typed donors contained approximately 320 gigabases of sequencing data and tens of millions of unique TCR sequences. Of the roughly 400 genotyped donors, roughly 85% fell in the genetic ancestry cluster associated with self-reported Caucasian donors. The study aimed to test whether signatures of past pathogen exposure could be identified by cataloging public T cell receptors. The T cell repertoires of roughly 660 subjects were profiled by immunosequencing and related to cytomegalovirus serostatus. Along with the approximately 700-subject first cohort, a separate validation cohort of some 130 different subjects was used. The study combined high-throughput TCR immunosequencing, statistical association of individual TCRs with disease status, and machine learning to predict cytomegalovirus infection status. A later analysis re-analyzed previously published TCR beta repertoires from several hundred donors and added high-resolution HLA genotyping to study TCR occurrence patterns. The later analysis used no new phenotypic data to find candidate immune exposures, relying instead on TCR beta sequences and their occurrence across donors. In an earlier analysis of roughly 580 of the donors, high-throughput TCR beta sequencing was used to judge whether each TCR beta V gene segment behaved as functional or pseudogenic. Donor age, sex, ethnicity and CMV serostatus were collected together with the repertoire data. Genome-wide SNP genotypes for about 65% of the 666 donors were used in a later genetic analysis, which treated that subset as a discovery cohort. All discovery cohort repertoires had been generated on a single sequencing platform. Both class I and class II loci were covered by HLA typing, at four-digit resolution. Typing coverage varied by locus: roughly 620-640 donors for A, B, C, DRB1 and DQB1; about 520 for DQA1; around 610 for DPA1; around 450 for DPB1. A handful of DR-DQ haplotypes were handled as single units for association and clustering because linkage in the cohort was strong. Across some 400 genotyped donors of the cohort, an average of approximately 240,000 unique TCR beta nucleotide sequences per donor were sequenced, and roughly 17% of those sequences were non-productive. Overall results and qualifications from the work: A later analysis found that TCR association rates varied across HLA loci, with DRB1 alleles showing the most associated TCRs and HLA-C alleles the fewest. Sequencing depth was assumed to be roughly uniform across donors in the presence/absence analyses, though that assumption may not hold. In both the original and validation cohorts, the classifier was reported to diagnose cytomegalovirus status with high specificity and sensitivity. Most CMV-associated TCR beta chains appeared to be HLA-restricted in a later analysis, and the HLA associations seemed to be driven largely by CMV exposure. Broadly in line with IMGT annotations, most TCR beta V segments showed up in productive rearrangements about 87% or about 30% of the time in an earlier analysis of several hundred of the donors. The 87-base-pair reads could not distinguish some IMGT-functional V segments, including TRBV6-2 and TRBV6-3, so those segments were excluded. In a later analysis, 15,000 to 20,000 TCR beta sequences were associated with specific HLA alleles at a false discovery rate of 0.05. A later genetic analysis associated a missense DCLRE1C variant with V-gene and J-gene trimming of TCR beta chains, and an independent cohort replicated the association. Across donors, most TCR sequences were observed very rarely, whereas some public TCRs were present in many individuals. Compared with the 666-donor mean, donors in an Asian-associated ancestry cluster had fewer N-insertions in productive TCRs, according to a later genetic analysis. In vitro tests confirmed that three of the cytomegalovirus-associated TCR beta chains recognize cytomegalovirus antigens. The earlier analysis of 587 of the donors excluded approximately 15 rarely observed V segments, including chromosome 9 orphons, because counts were too low. Assigning TCR associations to individual alleles was difficult when HLA alleles, especially DR and DQ, strongly co-occurred. In a later analysis, HLA-associated TCR beta chains showed more clonal expansion and lower generation probabilities than non-associated chains that were equally common. The authors suggested that the approach could potentially be generalized to other disease states and immunological phenotypes. HLA typing was unavailable for some donors at each locus, so association tests used only the typed subset. According to a later analysis, parvovirus B19, influenza, CMV and Epstein-Barr virus appeared linked to several top co-occurrence clusters. CMV serostatus was the only immune exposure information available for the cohort. Only TCR beta chains were sequenced in this cohort, and the absence of alpha or paired-chain data limited detectable features. A group of highly shared sequence variants was considered likely to be a technical artifact of the sequencing pipeline. A further reported finding was that TCR beta sequences accurately predicted the HLA-A and HLA-B alleles for most subjects in the first cohort. Correlated functional status among segregating V segments might be attributable to linkage disequilibrium, but an unknown experimental factor could not be ruled out. The study listed around 160 TCR beta chains as associated with cytomegalovirus.

The cohort consisted of fewer than 700 healthy bone marrow donors. At the time of sampling, all cohort members were nominally healthy, though unrecorded immune exposures were likely present. The donor was CMV seronegative and was included in the group of several hundred seronegative cohort members. Each donor provided a peripheral blood sample, and peripheral blood mononuclear cells were used for TCR beta sequencing. Genomic DNA extraction from the blood cell samples was performed with the Qiagen DNeasy Blood Extraction Kit. Only a few counts were recorded for this clone. This clone's antigen is unknown. Nothing much larger sits one base from this clone, and base qualities are not available. The library was made by the immunoSEQ multiplex PCR assay. For the multiplex PCR, a mixture combining 60 forward primers for TCR Vbeta segments and 13 reverse primers for TCR Jbeta segments was used. Amplification of the CDR3 region of rearranged TCR beta genes was performed with a multiplex PCR assay on genomic DNA. The amplified TCR beta libraries were sequenced on the Illumina HiSeq System as 87-base-pair reads. On the study's bioinformatics: Across the 700 or so repertoires, a later analysis counted approximately 83 million unique TCR beta chains, roughly 11 million of which were shared by at least two donors. A nearest-neighbor algorithm error-corrected the raw reads and collapsed the reads into unique sequences, merging closely related sequences to remove PCR and sequencing errors. To assign V, D and J gene segments, CDR3 sequences were aligned to IMGT reference sequences. For a sequence to be retained, a match of at least six nucleotides was required to both a V gene segment and a J gene segment. A rearrangement was called productive if the CDR3 had no stop codons and remained in frame with V and J, and every other rearrangement was called non-productive. Following IMGT convention, CDR3 was defined as the stretch from the second conserved V-encoded cysteine up to the conserved J-encoded phenylalanine. In an earlier analysis of more than 550 of the donors, sequences lacking an unambiguous match to a single V gene segment were excluded. In an earlier analysis of a few hundred of the donors, V segments were called functional above 56.7% productive rearrangements and were called segregating when the between-donor standard deviation exceeded 5%. A statistical classification framework was built for diagnosing cytomegalovirus status from the catalog of TCR beta chain sequences. In a later analysis, V and J genes were assigned by comparing TCR nucleotide sequences against IMGT/GENE-DB human TR gene sequences. Using the TCRdist pipeline, a later analysis assigned CDR3 sequences along with most-parsimonious VDJ recombination scenarios. In a later analysis, each TCR beta chain was defined by its CDR3 amino acid sequence together with its V-gene family, and reads lacking a unique V-gene family were excluded. As a way to deal with suspected cross-contamination and a sequencing artifact, a later analysis dropped 450 to 600 nucleotide sequences that were highly shared and had low generation probability. In a later analysis, a clonal expansion index was calculated for each public chain from normalized within-repertoire ranks of inferred template counts. Generation probabilities in a later analysis came from a VDJ recombination model fitted to out-of-frame rearrangements, and those results were checked against IGoR. A later analysis scored TCR-TCR, TCR-HLA and TCR-CMV co-occurrence with hypergeometric tests, applying a repertoire-size bias correction to TCR pairs. In a later analysis, false discovery rates were estimated by permuting HLA or CMV assignments 20 times. In a later analysis, co-occurring TCRs were grouped using DBSCAN, with TCRdist sequence similarity added in when clustering inside HLA-allele-positive subsets. For co-occurrence clustering, repertoires with fewer than 30,000 or more than 120,000 public chains were excluded, along with roughly 5 repertoires with anomalous nucleotide sharing. What TCRdb holds here is the immuneACCESS table cut down to in-frame rearrangements. Part of the clones is not present; checked against another copy, under half of the missing clones reflect an unresolved V gene, and the others are unexplained. V, J and clone size reflect that table, while D and trimming were determined from the DNA. The sample data list approximately 160,000 clones, and 68% of these were observed just once. The ten largest account for roughly 1.4% of the sample.

V is pared back by 6 bases and J by 3 bases, with 12 bases lying between the germline termini. There are 14 amino acids in the CDR3, from cysteine to phenylalanine inclusive. The kept DNA is CDR3 alone, 42 bases in frame from the first base. Based on the germline V gene, the CDR1 and CDR2 sequences are MNHEY and SVGAGI. Sample: PBMCs. The chain is made from TRBV6-5 and TRBJ1-5; the D gene remains uncertain. The clonotype originates from a man aged 45-65 years in good health and CMV-seronegative. The encoded CDR3 is CASSRGGDNQPQHF. The DNA is as follows: TGTGCCAGCAGCCGGGGTGGGGACAATCAGCCCCAGCATTTT.